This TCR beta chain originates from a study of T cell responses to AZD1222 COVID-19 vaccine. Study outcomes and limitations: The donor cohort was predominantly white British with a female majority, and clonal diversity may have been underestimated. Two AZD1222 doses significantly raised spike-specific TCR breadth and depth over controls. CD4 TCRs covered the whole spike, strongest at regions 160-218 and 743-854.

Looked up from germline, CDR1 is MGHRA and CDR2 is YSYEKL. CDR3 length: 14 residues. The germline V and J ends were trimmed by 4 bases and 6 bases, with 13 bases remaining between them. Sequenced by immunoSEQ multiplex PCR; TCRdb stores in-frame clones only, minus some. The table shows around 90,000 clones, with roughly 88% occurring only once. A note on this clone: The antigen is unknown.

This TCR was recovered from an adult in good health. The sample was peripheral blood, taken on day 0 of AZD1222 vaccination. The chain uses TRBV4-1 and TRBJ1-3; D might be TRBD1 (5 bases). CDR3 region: CASSLVGGANTIYF. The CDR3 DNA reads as TGCGCCAGCAGCCTCGTCGGGGGAGCAAACACCATATATTTT.